These T cell receptor beta chains were read from a single sample in a study of blood T cells in healthy people across ages. TCRdb ran MiXCR on the 5' RACE reads and lists one entry per CDR3 protein. The table shows some 900,000 distinct CDR3 sequences, with about 44% occurring only once. Sequenced material: blood. The source of these receptors is a young man in good health. The CDR3 runs from the conserved cysteine through the conserved F or W. The D gene is left open where the match is weak. Clone size appears in some rows only: once, few, many, or a class for an expanded clone.

>.|TRBJ1-6|TRBV2|few
TGTGCCAGCACGATCAGGGAATCCTATAATTCACCCCTCCACTTT
CASTIRESYNSPLHF
>.|TRBJ2-1|TRBV4-2|.
TGTGCCAGCAGCCAAAACAGGGGAGGCTCCTACAATGAGCAGTTCTTC
CASSQNRGGSYNEQFF
>TRBD1|TRBJ2-7|TRBV6-6|.
TGTGCCAGCAGTAATCCCTCGTCCGGGACAGGTCAGTCCGAGCAGTACTTC
CASSNPSSGTGQSEQYF
>.|TRBJ2-5|TRBV5-6|few
TGTGCCAGCAGCCTAGGTATGGCGGAGACCCAGTACTTC
CASSLGMAETQYF
>TRBD1|TRBJ1-4|TRBV7-2|.
TGTGCCAGCAGCCGGGACAGGGGTGAAAAACTGTTTTTT
CASSRDRGEKLFF
>.|TRBJ1-2|TRBV7-9|many
TGTGCCAGCAGCTTAGCAGGGAACTATGGCTACACCTTC
CASSLAGNYGYTF
>.|TRBJ2-7|TRBV5-1|.
TGCGCCAGCAGCTTGGCTCCTACTAGTTACGGTGACAATGAGCAGTACTTC
CASSLAPTSYGDNEQYF
>.|TRBJ2-7|TRBV29-1|once
TGCAGCGTTGACGAGGAACTCAGCTCCTACGAGCAGTACTTC
CSVDEELSSYEQYF
>TRBD2|TRBJ2-7|TRBV7-2|.
TGTGCCAGCAGCTTCGGCGGGGGGGCCTACAATGAGCAGTACTTC
CASSFGGGAYNEQYF
>.|TRBJ2-7|TRBV5-1|few
TGCGCCAGCAGCCTAACCCTCGACAGATCCTACGAGCAGTACTTC
CASSLTLDRSYEQYF
>TRBD2|TRBJ2-5|TRBV4-1|.
TGCGCCAGCAGCCCCACCCCTAGCGGGGGGCTTCAAGAGACCCAGTACTTC
CASSPTPSGGLQETQYF